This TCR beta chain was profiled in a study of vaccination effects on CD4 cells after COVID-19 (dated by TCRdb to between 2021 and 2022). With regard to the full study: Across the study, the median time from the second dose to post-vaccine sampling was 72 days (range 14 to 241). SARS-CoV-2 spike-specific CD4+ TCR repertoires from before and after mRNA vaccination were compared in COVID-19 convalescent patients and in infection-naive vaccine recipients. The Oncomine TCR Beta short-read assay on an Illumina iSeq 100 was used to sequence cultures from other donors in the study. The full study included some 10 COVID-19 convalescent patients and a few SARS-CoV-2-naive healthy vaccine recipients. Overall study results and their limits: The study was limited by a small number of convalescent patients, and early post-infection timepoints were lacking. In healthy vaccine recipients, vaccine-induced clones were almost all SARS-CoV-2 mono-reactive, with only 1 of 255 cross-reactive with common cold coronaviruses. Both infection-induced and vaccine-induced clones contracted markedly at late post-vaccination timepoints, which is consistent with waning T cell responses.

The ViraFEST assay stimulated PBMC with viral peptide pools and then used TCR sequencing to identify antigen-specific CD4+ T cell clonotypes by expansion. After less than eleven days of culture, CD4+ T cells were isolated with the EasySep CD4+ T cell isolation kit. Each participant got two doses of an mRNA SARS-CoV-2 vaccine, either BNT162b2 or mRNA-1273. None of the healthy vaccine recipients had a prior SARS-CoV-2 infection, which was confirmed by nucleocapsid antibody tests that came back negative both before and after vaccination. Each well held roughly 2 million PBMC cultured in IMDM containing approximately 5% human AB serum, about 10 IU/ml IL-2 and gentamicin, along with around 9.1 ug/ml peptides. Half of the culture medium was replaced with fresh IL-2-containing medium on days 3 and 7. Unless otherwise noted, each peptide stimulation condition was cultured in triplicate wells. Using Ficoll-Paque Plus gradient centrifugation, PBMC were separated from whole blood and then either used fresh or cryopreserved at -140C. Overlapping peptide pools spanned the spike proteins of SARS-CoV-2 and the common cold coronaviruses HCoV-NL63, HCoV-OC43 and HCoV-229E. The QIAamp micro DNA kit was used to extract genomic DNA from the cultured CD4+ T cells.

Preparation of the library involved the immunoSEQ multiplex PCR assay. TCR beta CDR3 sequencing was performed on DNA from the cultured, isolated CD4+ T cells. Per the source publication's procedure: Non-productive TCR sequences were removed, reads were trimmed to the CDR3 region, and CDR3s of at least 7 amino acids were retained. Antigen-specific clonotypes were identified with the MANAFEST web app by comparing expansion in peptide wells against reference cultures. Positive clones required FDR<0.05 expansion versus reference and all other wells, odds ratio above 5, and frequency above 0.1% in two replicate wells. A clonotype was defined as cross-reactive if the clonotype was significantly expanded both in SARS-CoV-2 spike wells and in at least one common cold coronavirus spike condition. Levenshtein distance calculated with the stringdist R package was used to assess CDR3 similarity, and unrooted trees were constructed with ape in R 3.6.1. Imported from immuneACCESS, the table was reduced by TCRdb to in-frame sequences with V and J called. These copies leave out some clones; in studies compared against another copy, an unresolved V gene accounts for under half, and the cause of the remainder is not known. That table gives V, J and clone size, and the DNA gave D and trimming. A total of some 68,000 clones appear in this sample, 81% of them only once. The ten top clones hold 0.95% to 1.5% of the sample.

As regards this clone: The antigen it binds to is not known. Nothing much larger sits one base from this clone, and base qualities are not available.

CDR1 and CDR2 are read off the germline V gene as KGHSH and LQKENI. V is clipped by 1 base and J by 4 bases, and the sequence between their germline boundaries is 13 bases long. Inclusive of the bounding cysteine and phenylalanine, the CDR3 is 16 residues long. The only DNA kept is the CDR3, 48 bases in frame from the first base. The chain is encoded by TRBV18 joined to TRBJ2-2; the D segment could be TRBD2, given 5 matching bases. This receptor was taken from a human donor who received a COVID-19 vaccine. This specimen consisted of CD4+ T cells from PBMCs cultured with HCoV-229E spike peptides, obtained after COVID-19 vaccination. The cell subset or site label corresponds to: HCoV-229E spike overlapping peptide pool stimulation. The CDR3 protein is CASSPLAMTGTGELFF. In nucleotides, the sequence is TGTGCCAGCTCACCACTAGCGATGACGGGCACCGGGGAGCTGTTTTTT.